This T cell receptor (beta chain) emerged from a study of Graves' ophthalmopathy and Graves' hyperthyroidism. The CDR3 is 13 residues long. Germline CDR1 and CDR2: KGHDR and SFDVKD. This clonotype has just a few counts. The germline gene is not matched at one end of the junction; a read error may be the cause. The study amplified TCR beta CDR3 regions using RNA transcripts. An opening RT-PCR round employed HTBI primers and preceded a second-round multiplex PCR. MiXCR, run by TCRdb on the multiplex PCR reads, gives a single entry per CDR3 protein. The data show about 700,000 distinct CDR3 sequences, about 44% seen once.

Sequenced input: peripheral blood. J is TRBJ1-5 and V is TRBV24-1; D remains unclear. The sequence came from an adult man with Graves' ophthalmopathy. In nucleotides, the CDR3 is TGTGCCAGCAGTGAACGTGAGGATCAGCCCCAGCATTTT. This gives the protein CASSEREDQPQHF.